This T cell receptor (beta chain) was recovered during a study of PD-1 blockade in classical Hodgkin lymphoma. Turning to the study itself: Intravenous infusions of nivolumab 3 mg/kg reached patients every 2 weeks. General study findings and limits: By C4D1 there was a significant rise in CD4+ TCR diversity but not in CD8+ TCR diversity. Diversity similar to that of newly diagnosed patients was seen at baseline in complete responders. Healthy donors were reported to have higher baseline TCR diversity than newly diagnosed patients.

Time point specified: cycle 4 day 1 (C4D1), after more than five weeks of nivolumab. The patients all showed relapse after autologous stem cell transplantation, while their brentuximab vedotin exposure varied. Clones were read by immunoSEQ multiplex PCR, and TCRdb kept only the in-frame ones, dropping some. Of about 90,000 clones detected, about 83% appear once; the ten largest clones hold about a sixth. V gave up 4 bases and J gave up 0 bases, with 12 bases separating them. The CDR3 contains 15 residues. Germline V gene data show CDR1 as SGHAT and CDR2 as FQNNGV. The sample holds a few counts of this clone. Its specificity is not known.

The chain recombines TRBV11-2 with TRBJ2-5, with TRBD1 as a possible D gene (5 bases). The specimen was peripheral blood mononuclear cells (PBMCs), collected before the fourth cycle of nivolumab. The receptor comes from a human donor with classical Hodgkin lymphoma. The CDR3 sequence is CASSYRTPNQETQYF. CDR3 nucleotides: TGTGCCAGCAGCTATAGGACACCAAACCAAGAGACCCAGTACTTC.